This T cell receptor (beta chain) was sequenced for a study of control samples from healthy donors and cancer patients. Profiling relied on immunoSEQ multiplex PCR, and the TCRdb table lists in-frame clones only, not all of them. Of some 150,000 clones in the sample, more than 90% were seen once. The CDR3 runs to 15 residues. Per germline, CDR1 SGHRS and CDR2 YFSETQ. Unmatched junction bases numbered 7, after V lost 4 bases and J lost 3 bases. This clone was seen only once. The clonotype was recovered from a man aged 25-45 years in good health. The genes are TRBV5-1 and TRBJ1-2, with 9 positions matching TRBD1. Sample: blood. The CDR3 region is CASSGGQGYYYGYTF. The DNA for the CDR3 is TGCGCCAGCAGCGGCGGACAGGGGTACTACTATGGCTACACCTTC.